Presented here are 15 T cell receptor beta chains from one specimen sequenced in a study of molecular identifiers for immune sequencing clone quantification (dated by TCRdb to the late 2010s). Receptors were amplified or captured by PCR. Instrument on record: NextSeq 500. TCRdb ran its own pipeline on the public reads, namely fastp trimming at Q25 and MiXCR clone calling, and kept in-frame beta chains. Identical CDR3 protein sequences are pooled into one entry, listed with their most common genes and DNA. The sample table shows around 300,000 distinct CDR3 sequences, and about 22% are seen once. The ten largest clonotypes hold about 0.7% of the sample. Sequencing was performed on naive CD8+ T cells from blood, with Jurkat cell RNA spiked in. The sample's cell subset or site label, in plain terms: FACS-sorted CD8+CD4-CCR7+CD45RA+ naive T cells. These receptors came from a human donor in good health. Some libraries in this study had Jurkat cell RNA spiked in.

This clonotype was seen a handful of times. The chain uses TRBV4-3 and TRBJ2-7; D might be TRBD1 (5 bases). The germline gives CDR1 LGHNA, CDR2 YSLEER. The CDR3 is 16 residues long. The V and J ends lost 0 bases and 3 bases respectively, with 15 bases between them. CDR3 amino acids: CASSQERSQGHYEQYF. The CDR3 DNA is TGCGCCAGCAGCCAAGAAAGGTCCCAGGGTCACTACGAGCAGTACTTC.

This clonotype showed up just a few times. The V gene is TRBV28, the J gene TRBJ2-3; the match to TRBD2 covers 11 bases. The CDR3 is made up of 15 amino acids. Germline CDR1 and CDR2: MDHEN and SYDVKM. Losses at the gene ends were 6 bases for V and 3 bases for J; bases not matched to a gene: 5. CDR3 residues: CASRPTSGATDTQYF. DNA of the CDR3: TGTGCCAGCAGACCGACTAGCGGGGCGACAGATACGCAGTATTTT.

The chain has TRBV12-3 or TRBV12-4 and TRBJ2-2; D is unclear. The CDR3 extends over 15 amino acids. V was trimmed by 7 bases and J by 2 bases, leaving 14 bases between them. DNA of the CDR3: TGTGCCAGCACCGAGTTCTCCACTAACACCGGGGAGCTGTTTTTT. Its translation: CASTEFSTNTGELFF.

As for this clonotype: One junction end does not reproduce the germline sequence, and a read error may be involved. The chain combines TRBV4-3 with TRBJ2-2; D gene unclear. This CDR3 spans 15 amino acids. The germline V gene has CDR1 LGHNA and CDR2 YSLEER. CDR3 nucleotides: TGCGCCAGCCGCCAAGAACGACACGACACCGGGGAGCTGTTTTTT. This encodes CASRQERHDTGELFF.

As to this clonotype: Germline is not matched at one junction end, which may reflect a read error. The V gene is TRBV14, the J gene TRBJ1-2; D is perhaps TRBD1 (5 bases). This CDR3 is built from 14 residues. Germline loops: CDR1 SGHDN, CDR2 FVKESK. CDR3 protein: CASSQEGAIYGYAF. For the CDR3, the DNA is TGTGCCAGCAGCCAAGAAGGGGCTATCTATGGCTACGCCTTC.

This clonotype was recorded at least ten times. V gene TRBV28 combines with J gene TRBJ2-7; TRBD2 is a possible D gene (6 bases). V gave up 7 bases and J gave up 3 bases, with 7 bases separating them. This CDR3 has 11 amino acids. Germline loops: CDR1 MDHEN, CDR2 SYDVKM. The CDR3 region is CASNGGYEQYF. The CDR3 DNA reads TGTGCCAGCAACGGGGGCTACGAGCAGTACTTC.

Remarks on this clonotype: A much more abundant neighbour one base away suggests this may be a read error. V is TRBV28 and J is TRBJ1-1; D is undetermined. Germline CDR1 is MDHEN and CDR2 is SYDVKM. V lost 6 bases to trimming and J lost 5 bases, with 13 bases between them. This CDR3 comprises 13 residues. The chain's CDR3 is CASRAWAGTEAFF. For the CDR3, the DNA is TGTGCCAGCAGGGCATGGGCCGGGACTGAAGCTTTCTTT.

CDR3 region: CASSLGYSRDHLEQYF. In DNA, the CDR3 is TGTGCCAGCAGCTTAGGCTACAGCCGGGACCATCTCGAGCAGTACTTC. The chain recombines TRBV7-9 with TRBJ2-7; the D call may be TRBD1 or TRBD2 (5 bases each). Germline V gene sequence: CDR1 SEHNR, CDR2 FQNEAQ (reference sequence). This CDR3 has 16 amino acids. V was trimmed by 1 base and J by 6 bases, leaving 19 bases between them.

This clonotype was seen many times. This chain's CDR3 is CASSSLAGGPSGELFF. The CDR3 DNA follows: TGTGCCAGCAGTTCGCTAGCGGGAGGGCCCTCCGGGGAGCTGTTTTTT. The rearrangement links TRBV27 to TRBJ2-2, with 12 bases identical to TRBD2. The CDR3 totals 16 residues. Germline lookup yields CDR1 MNHEY and CDR2 SMNVEV (reference sequence). Trimming cost V 4 bases and J 6 bases; bases outside gene matches: 6.

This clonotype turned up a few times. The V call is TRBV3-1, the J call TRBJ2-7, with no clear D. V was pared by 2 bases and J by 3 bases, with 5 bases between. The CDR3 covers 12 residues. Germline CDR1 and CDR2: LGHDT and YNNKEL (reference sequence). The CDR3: CASSQTYYEQYF. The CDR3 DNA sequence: TGTGCCAGCAGCCAAACCTACTACGAGCAGTACTTC.

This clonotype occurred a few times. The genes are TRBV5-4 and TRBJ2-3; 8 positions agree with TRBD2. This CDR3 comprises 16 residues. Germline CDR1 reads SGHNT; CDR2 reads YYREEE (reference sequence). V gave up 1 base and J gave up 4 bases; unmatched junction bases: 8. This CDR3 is CASSLRGSGVADTQYF. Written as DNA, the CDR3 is TGTGCCAGCAGCTTGAGGGGTAGCGGGGTTGCAGATACGCAGTATTTT.

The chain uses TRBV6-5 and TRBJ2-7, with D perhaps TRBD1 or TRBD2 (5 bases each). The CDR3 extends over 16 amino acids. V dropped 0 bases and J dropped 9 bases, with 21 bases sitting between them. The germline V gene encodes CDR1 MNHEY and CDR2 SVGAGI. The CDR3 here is CASSYSTGPSPDAQYF. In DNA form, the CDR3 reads TGTGCCAGCAGTTACTCGACGGGGCCCAGCCCGGACGCGCAGTACTTC.

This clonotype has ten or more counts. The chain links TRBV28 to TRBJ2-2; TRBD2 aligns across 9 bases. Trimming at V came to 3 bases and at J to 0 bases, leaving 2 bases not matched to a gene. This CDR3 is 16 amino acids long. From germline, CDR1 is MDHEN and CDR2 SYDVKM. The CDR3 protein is CASSFLAGSNTGELFF. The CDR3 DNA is TGTGCCAGCAGTTTCCTAGCGGGATCGAACACCGGGGAGCTGTTTTTT.

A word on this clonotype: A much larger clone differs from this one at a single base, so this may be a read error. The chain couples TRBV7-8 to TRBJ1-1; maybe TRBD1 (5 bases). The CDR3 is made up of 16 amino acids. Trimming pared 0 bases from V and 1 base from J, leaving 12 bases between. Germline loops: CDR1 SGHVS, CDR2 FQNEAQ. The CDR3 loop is CASSLAGAESNTEAFF. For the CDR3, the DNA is TGTGCCAGCAGCTTAGCTGGGGCAGAGTCGAACACTGAAGCTTTCTTT.

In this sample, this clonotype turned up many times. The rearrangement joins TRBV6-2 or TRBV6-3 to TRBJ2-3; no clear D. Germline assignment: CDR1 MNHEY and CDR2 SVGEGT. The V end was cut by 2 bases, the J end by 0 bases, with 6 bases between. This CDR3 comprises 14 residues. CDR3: CASSYVTSTDTQYF. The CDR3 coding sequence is TGTGCCAGCAGTTACGTGACTAGCACAGATACGCAGTATTTT.